Listed below are T cell receptor beta chains from one sample, sequenced in a study of T-cell memory formation after mild COVID-19. One entry per CDR3 protein, called by TCRdb with MiXCR from the 5' RACE reads. The sample consists of about 400,000 distinct CDR3 sequences, 20% to 30% of them appearing once. Sequences were obtained from PBMCs or a T cell subset sorted from them (not recorded which). Receptors were obtained from an adult woman who had mild COVID-19 (a few samples of this study predate the infection). Cell type and time point are not known. The CDR3 runs from the conserved cysteine through the conserved F or W. A D gene is named only where the DNA matches it firmly. For some rows the clone size is stated as once, few or many, or as a class when expanded; others skip it.

V: TRBV12-3/TRBV12-4; J: TRBJ1-1; D: -; size: -; DNA: TGTGCCAGCAGTTTCCGGACACGGGGGACTGAAGCTTTCTTT; CDR3: CASSFRTRGTEAFF
V: TRBV9; J: TRBJ1-1; D: -; size: few; DNA: TGTGCCAGCAGCGTAGACTTGAACACTGAAGCTTTCTTT; CDR3: CASSVDLNTEAFF
V: TRBV27; J: TRBJ2-7; D: TRBD2; size: few; DNA: TGTGCCAGCAGGACTAGCGGGAGGTACGGGGACGAGCAGTACTTC; CDR3: CASRTSGRYGDEQYF
V: TRBV24-1; J: TRBJ2-2; D: TRBD1; size: -; DNA: TGTGCCACCAGTGACCCCGGACAGGACTCGAACACCGGGGAGCTGTTTTTT; CDR3: CATSDPGQDSNTGELFF
V: TRBV24-1; J: TRBJ2-1; D: -; size: -; DNA: TGTGCCACCCCGGCCGCGTCACCGGGGGGCGATGAGCAGTTCTTC; CDR3: CATPAASPGGDEQFF
V: TRBV4-1; J: TRBJ1-2; D: -; size: few; DNA: TGCGCCAGCAGCCGATCACGGGGAGAGGGACCATATGGCTACACCTTC; CDR3: CASSRSRGEGPYGYTF
V: TRBV7-9; J: TRBJ2-2; D: TRBD2; size: -; DNA: TGTGCCAGCAGCTTAGCATCAGCGGGGGCGAACACCGGGGAGCTGTTTTTT; CDR3: CASSLASAGANTGELFF
V: TRBV28; J: TRBJ2-5; D: TRBD2; size: -; DNA: TGTGCCAGCAGTTCCTTTGGGGGAGGGCAAGAGACCCAGTACTTC; CDR3: CASSSFGGGQETQYF
V: TRBV5-1; J: TRBJ1-1; D: -; size: few; DNA: TGCGCCAGCAGCTTGACGGAGAGCACTGAAGCTTTCTTT; CDR3: CASSLTESTEAFF
V: TRBV29-1; J: TRBJ2-3; D: -; size: -; DNA: TGCAGCGTTGCTGGGGGCCTTGGGGATACGCAGTATTTT; CDR3: CSVAGGLGDTQYF
V: TRBV24-1; J: TRBJ2-1; D: -; size: -; DNA: TGTGCCACCAGTGATTTCTACAGCGGCTACAATGAGCAGTTCTTC; CDR3: CATSDFYSGYNEQFF
V: TRBV12-3/TRBV12-4; J: TRBJ2-3; D: TRBD2; size: many; DNA: TGTGCCAGCAGTTTAAGGGGACTAGCAGATACGCAGTATTTT; CDR3: CASSLRGLADTQYF
V: TRBV29-1; J: TRBJ2-5; D: TRBD2; size: few; DNA: TGCAGCGTTGAAGATCGTCGGCTAGCGGGGCCCCAAGAGACCCAGTACTTC; CDR3: CSVEDRRLAGPQETQYF
V: TRBV6-1; J: TRBJ2-1; D: TRBD2; size: few; DNA: TGTGCCAGCAGTGTGACTAGCGGGGGGGCCTACGATGAGCAGTTCTTC; CDR3: CASSVTSGGAYDEQFF
V: TRBV15; J: TRBJ1-5; D: -; size: few; DNA: TGTGCCACCAGCAGAGACGCTAATCAGCCCCAGCATTTT; CDR3: CATSRDANQPQHF
V: TRBV23-1; J: TRBJ2-5; D: -; size: -; DNA: TGCGCCAGCAGTCAATCCGGGGGTGCCCAAGAGACCCAGTACTTC; CDR3: CASSQSGGAQETQYF
V: TRBV5-1; J: TRBJ2-1; D: -; size: few; DNA: TGCGCCAGCAGCTTGACCCGGACGGACAATGAGCAGTTCTTC; CDR3: CASSLTRTDNEQFF
V: TRBV7-2; J: TRBJ2-5; D: -; size: few; DNA: TGTGCCAGCAGCTTAGCTCGGGGGACCTTACAAGAGACCCAGTACTTC; CDR3: CASSLARGTLQETQYF
V: TRBV7-3; J: TRBJ1-1; D: -; size: -; DNA: TGTGCCAGCAGCTTGAGGAAGGAAGCTTTCTTT; CDR3: CASSLRKEAFF
V: TRBV12-3/TRBV12-4; J: TRBJ2-7; D: TRBD2; size: -; DNA: TGTGCCAGCAGTTTCGGACTAGGGTCTAACGAGCAGTACTTC; CDR3: CASSFGLGSNEQYF
V: TRBV19; J: TRBJ1-2; D: -; size: -; DNA: TGTGCCAGCCATCCGGACGGGGGTCGGGGCTACACCTTC; CDR3: CASHPDGGRGYTF
V: TRBV5-5; J: TRBJ2-3; D: -; size: few; DNA: TGTGCCAGCAGCTTAGGAGGGGCCCGAAGCACAGATACGCAGTATTTT; CDR3: CASSLGGARSTDTQYF
V: TRBV7-8; J: TRBJ2-7; D: TRBD1; size: many; DNA: TGTGCCAGCAGCCCCGGGACAGCCGACGAGCAGTACTTC; CDR3: CASSPGTADEQYF
V: TRBV6-5; J: TRBJ2-3; D: TRBD2; size: few; DNA: TGTGCCAGCAGTTACGAAGCGGGGGGCACAGATACGCAGTATTTT; CDR3: CASSYEAGGTDTQYF
V: TRBV4-1; J: TRBJ2-1; D: -; size: -; DNA: TGCGCCAGCAGCCAAGATGGTCAGGGGAGATACAATGAGCAGTTCTTC; CDR3: CASSQDGQGRYNEQFF
V: TRBV19; J: TRBJ1-1; D: TRBD1; size: -; DNA: TGTGCCAGTACCCAGGGGGGGACGAAAGCTTTCTTT; CDR3: CASTQGGTKAFF
V: TRBV7-2; J: TRBJ1-1; D: -; size: few; DNA: TGTGCCAGCAGCTTCTTGGGGGGTCAGACTGAAGCTTTCTTT; CDR3: CASSFLGGQTEAFF
V: TRBV5-1; J: TRBJ2-1; D: -; size: few; DNA: TGCGCCAGCAGGGAGGGACGGATGAGCTCCTACAATGAGCAGTTCTTC; CDR3: CASREGRMSSYNEQFF
V: TRBV27; J: TRBJ2-1; D: TRBD2; size: few; DNA: TGTGCCAGCAGTTTGGATGGGAGGGCCTCCTACAATGAGCAGTTCTTC; CDR3: CASSLDGRASYNEQFF
V: TRBV7-9; J: TRBJ2-7; D: -; size: few; DNA: TGTGCCAGCAGCTCGCCCTATTCGACCGGGACGGTCTACGAGCAGTACTTC; CDR3: CASSSPYSTGTVYEQYF
V: TRBV13; J: TRBJ1-1; D: -; size: -; DNA: TGTGCCAGCAGCCGTCTCGGTGGGGGACGGACTGAAGCTTTCTTT; CDR3: CASSRLGGGRTEAFF
V: TRBV27; J: TRBJ1-2; D: -; size: once; DNA: TGTGCCAGCAGTTCCAACAGGGTTCATGGCTACACCTTC; CDR3: CASSSNRVHGYTF
V: TRBV24-1; J: TRBJ2-3; D: -; size: few; DNA: TGTGCCACCACGGCGGGTAGCGGTTGGACAGATACGCAGTATTTT; CDR3: CATTAGSGWTDTQYF
V: TRBV7-2; J: TRBJ2-2; D: -; size: -; DNA: TGTGCCAGCAGCTTAGGTGCTTCCCCCACCTGGGCCGGGGAGCTGTTTTTT; CDR3: CASSLGASPTWAGELFF
V: TRBV5-1; J: TRBJ1-6; D: TRBD1; size: few; DNA: TGCGCCAGCAGCTCCCAGGGGGACAGTCCCTCCTATAATTCACCCCTCCACTTT; CDR3: CASSSQGDSPSYNSPLHF
V: TRBV21-1; J: TRBJ2-3; D: -; size: -; DNA: TGTGCCAGCAGCAAAGGGGGGGCGGCCCATAGCACAGATACGCAGTATTTT; CDR3: CASSKGGAAHSTDTQYF
V: TRBV25-1; J: TRBJ2-7; D: -; size: few; DNA: TGTGCCAGCAGTGAATCGACCCGGGACATCTCCTACGAGCAGTACTTC; CDR3: CASSESTRDISYEQYF
V: TRBV29-1; J: TRBJ1-2; D: -; size: -; DNA: TGCAGCGTTGGTTCTAACTATGGCTACACCTTC; CDR3: CSVGSNYGYTF
V: TRBV5-1; J: TRBJ2-1; D: TRBD2; size: -; DNA: TGCGCCAGCAGCGGAGCAGGACTAGCGGGAGAAGGTGAGCAGTTCTTC; CDR3: CASSGAGLAGEGEQFF
V: TRBV5-1; J: TRBJ2-3; D: -; size: few; DNA: TGCGCCAGCAGCTTGGTACCGAACACAGATACGCAGTATTTT; CDR3: CASSLVPNTDTQYF
V: TRBV7-9; J: TRBJ1-1; D: TRBD1; size: -; DNA: TGTGCCAGCAGCTTAGGTACAGGGGGTAGGTCTGAAGCTTTCTTT; CDR3: CASSLGTGGRSEAFF
V: TRBV20-1; J: TRBJ1-5; D: -; size: few; DNA: TGCAGTGCAGTGACAGGCATGAGGGGCAATCAGCCCCAGCATTTT; CDR3: CSAVTGMRGNQPQHF